This T cell receptor (beta chain) derives from a study of blood T cell repertoires in COVID-19. This clone was detected once. Participant ages covered roughly 18 to 89 years across 24 US areas. Participants reported their clinical history, and cohort assignment relied on those reports. V lost 4 bases and J lost 6, with 16 bases in between. The CDR3 sequence is 15 residues long. From germline, CDR1 is SGHRS and CDR2 YFSETQ. Original processing notes: Estimates of nucleated cell counts were drawn from the amplification of reference gene primers. Some clones are missing from TCRdb's copy, which holds only in-frame ones; the method was immunoSEQ multiplex PCR. That table is the source of V, J and clone size, and D and trimming were worked out from the DNA. The sample records 180,000 or so clones, over 80% being singletons.

The sequenced material came from PBMCs or T cells enriched from blood (not recorded which). This TCR came from a woman aged 55 to 70 who had recovered from COVID-19. The V gene is TRBV5-1, the J gene TRBJ2-2; D remains unclear. CDR3 DNA sequence: TGCGCCAGCAGCGATACTCTCGTGAGATCCGGGGAGCTGTTTTTT. Translation gives CASSDTLVRSGELFF.